This record covers a single T cell receptor (beta chain). What it recognizes is unknown. This record belongs to a study of CD8 T cells in ankylosing spondylitis. General study points: It was reported that disease-linked clones were significantly enriched in matched ankylosing spondylitis synovial fluid. Peripheral blood held disease-linked clones only at relatively low frequency, and these were CD8+. A number of the motif variants had already been described in reactive arthritis synovial fluid and blood.

In germline, CDR1 is DFQATT, CDR2 SNEGSKA (reference sequence). Trimming left V 2 bases short and J 7 bases short, with 12 bases between. The CDR3 length is 13 residues. In making TCR beta libraries, quantitative 5'-RACE with molecular barcodes was used. TCRdb recomputed calls from the 5' RACE reads with MiXCR, one row per CDR3 protein. The top ten hold about 6.9% of the sample, which has approximately 220,000 distinct CDR3 sequences, 20% to 30% seen once. This chain uses TRBV20-1 with TRBJ1-5; D possibly corresponds to TRBD1 (5 bases). The source of this sequence is a male donor with ankylosing spondylitis or in good health (not recorded which). The sequenced sample was blood, either unsorted or a sorted T cell fraction (not recorded which). CDR3 protein: CSARQGGEQPQHF. The CDR3 region has the DNA TGCAGTGCTAGACAGGGAGGGGAACAGCCCCAGCATTTT.